One T cell receptor beta chain is described in this entry. Antigen specificity is unknown. This specimen belongs to a study of cytomegalovirus exposure and HLA in healthy donors. Overall study: Around 86 million unique TCRs, all from HLA-typed donors, were included in an early release of the data.

Study-level points and caveats: Around 18,000 TCR beta sequences were associated with HLA alleles at 0.05 false discovery rate in a later analysis. About 87% or about 30% of the time was how often most TCR beta V segments were productive, according to an earlier analysis.

The PCR contained 60 Vbeta and 13 Jbeta primers. Profiling relied on immunoSEQ multiplex PCR, and the TCRdb table lists in-frame clones only, not all of them. The data show approximately 110,000 clones, roughly three fifths seen once. Germline CDR1 and CDR2: SNHLY and FYNNEI. This CDR3 contains 14 residues. Losses at the gene ends were 3 bases for V and 7 bases for J; bases not matched to a gene: 3. The chain joins TRBV2 to TRBJ1-6; TRBD1 aligns across 7 bases. The TCR sequence derives from a man younger than 40 in good health and CMV-seropositive. Sample: PBMCs. This CDR3 reads CASSDSRGNSPLHF. CDR3 nucleotide sequence: TGTGCCAGCAGTGATAGCAGGGGGAATTCACCCCTCCACTTT.